The clone carrying this TCR beta chain was detected only a few times. As yet, its antigen is unknown. This entry is derived from a study of T cells in Graves' hyperthyroidism and ophthalmopathy. Across the whole study: The authors collected peripheral blood at initial diagnosis, before any treatment.

Study outcomes and limitations: A model of 13 V-J features distinguished ophthalmopathy from stable hyperthyroidism.

Using RNA transcripts as the source, TCR beta CDR3 regions were amplified. When the TCR CDR3 underwent first-round RT-PCR, the HTBI primer set was used. Each CDR3 protein is one row after TCRdb ran MiXCR on the multiplex PCR reads. This repertoire shows 480,000 or so distinct CDR3 sequences, around 15% found once; its top ten account for over 15%. Disease duration under 2 months; hyperthyroidism patients were aged 18 to 65. The CDR3 totals 13 residues. V was trimmed by 8 bases and J by 3 bases, leaving 13 bases between them. The source material was blood. The V call is TRBV12-3 or TRBV12-4, the J call TRBJ1-2; D call uncertain. The clonotype was recovered from a young woman with Graves' hyperthyroidism. The CDR3 sequence is CASVLGWDYGYTF. DNA of the CDR3: TGTGCCAGCGTCTTAGGGTGGGACTATGGCTACACCTTC.